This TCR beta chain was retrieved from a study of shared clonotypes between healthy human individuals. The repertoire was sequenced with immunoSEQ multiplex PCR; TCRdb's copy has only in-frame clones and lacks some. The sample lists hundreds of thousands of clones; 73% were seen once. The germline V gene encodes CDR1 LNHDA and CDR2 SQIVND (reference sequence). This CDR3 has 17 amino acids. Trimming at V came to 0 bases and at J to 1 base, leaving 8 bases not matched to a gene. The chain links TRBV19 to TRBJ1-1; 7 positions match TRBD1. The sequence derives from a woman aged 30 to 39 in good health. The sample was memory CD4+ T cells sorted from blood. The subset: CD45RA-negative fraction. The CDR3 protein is CASSIERQGSRNTEAFF. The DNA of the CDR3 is TGTGCCAGTAGTATAGAACGACAGGGCTCGAGGAACACTGAAGCTTTCTTT.